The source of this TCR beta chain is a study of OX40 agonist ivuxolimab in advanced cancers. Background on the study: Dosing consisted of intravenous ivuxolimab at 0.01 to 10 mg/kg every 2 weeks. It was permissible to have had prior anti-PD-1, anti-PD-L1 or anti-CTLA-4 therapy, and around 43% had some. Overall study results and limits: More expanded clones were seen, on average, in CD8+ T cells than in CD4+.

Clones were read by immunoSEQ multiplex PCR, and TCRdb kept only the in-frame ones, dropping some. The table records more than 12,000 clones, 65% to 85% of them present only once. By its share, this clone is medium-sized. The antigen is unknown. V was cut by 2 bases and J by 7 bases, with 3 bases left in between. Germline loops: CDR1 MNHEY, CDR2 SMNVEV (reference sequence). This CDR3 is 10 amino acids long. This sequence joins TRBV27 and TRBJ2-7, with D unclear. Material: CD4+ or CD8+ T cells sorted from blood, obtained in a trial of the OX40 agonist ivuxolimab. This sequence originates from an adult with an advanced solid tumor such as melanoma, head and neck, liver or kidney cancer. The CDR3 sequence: CASSLGEQYF. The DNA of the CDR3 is TGTGCCAGCAGTTTAGGAGAGCAGTACTTC.